These T cell receptor beta chains were read from a single sample in a study of blood T cell repertoires in COVID-19. The assay was immunoSEQ multiplex PCR, and TCRdb's table has in-frame clones only and misses some. The profile shows 200,000 to 300,000 clones, around 86% of them singletons. The sequenced sample was peripheral blood. The receptors were sampled from a woman in her seventies with active or convalescent COVID-19. CDR3s include the opening cysteine and the closing phenylalanine or tryptophan. A D gene is named only where the DNA matches it firmly. Clone sizes are given selectively: once, few, many, or a class where the clone is expanded.

v_call	clone_size	d_call	j_call	cdr3_nt	cdr3_aa
TRBV7-2	once	-	TRBJ1-3	TGTGCCAGCAGCCGCGCCGGAAACACCATATATTTT	CASSRAGNTIYF
TRBV9	-	TRBD1	TRBJ2-7	TGTGCCAGCAGCCCTAGTCGGGGACAGCCTGGCTCGCAGCGATACTACGAGCAGTACTTC	CASSPSRGQPGSQRYYEQYF
TRBV6-6	-	TRBD1	TRBJ1-1	TGTGCCAGCAGTTACGCCAGACAGGGTCTCACTGAAGCTTTCTTT	CASSYARQGLTEAFF
TRBV11-2	-	-	TRBJ1-2	TGTGCCAGCAGCTTAGATCGAGTCGGCTACACCTTC	CASSLDRVGYTF
TRBV11-2	once	-	TRBJ1-3	TGTGCCAGCAGGGCCCAGGGAAACACCATATATTTT	CASRAQGNTIYF
TRBV11-2	once	-	TRBJ1-2	TGTGCCAGCAGCTTAGATGGACAGTCTAACTATGGCTACACCTTC	CASSLDGQSNYGYTF
TRBV7-2	-	-	TRBJ1-1	TGTGCCAGCAGCTTAGCCGCGTTGGGCAACACTGAAGCTTTCTTT	CASSLAALGNTEAFF
TRBV10-3	-	-	TRBJ2-2	TGTGCCATCAGTGATCAGACCGGGGAGCTGTTTTTT	CAISDQTGELFF
TRBV9	-	TRBD2	TRBJ2-3	TGTGCCAGCAGCACACTAGCGGGGGCCCTCACAGATACGCAGTATTTT	CASSTLAGALTDTQYF
TRBV4-1	-	-	TRBJ1-1	TGCGCCAGCAGCCAATTCGGTCGTGAAGCTTTCTTT	CASSQFGREAFF
TRBV15	-	TRBD1	TRBJ1-1	TGTGCCACCAGCACGATCCGGGACAGGGTTGAAGCTTTCTTT	CATSTIRDRVEAFF
TRBV7-2	-	TRBD1	TRBJ2-7	TGTGCCAGCAGCCGCGGACAGGGTGGCGAGCAGTACTTC	CASSRGQGGEQYF
TRBV25-1	-	-	TRBJ1-1	TGTGCCAGCACCGCAGGGTACACTGAAGCTTTCTTT	CASTAGYTEAFF
TRBV14	-	TRBD1	TRBJ2-7	TGTGCCAGCAGCCAGAGGACAGGGGGCTACGAGCAGTACTTC	CASSQRTGGYEQYF
TRBV2	-	-	TRBJ1-5	TGTGCCAGCAGAGGACACATAGGAGGCAATCAGCCCCAGCATTTT	CASRGHIGGNQPQHF
TRBV5-1	-	-	TRBJ1-1	TGCGCCAGCAGCCTCCAGGGCCGACCCGAAGCTTTCTTT	CASSLQGRPEAFF
TRBV9	few	-	TRBJ1-4	TGTGCCAGCAGCGTTTCTGCAACTAATGAAAAACTGTTTTTT	CASSVSATNEKLFF
TRBV7-3	-	TRBD2	TRBJ2-1	TGTGCCAGCAGCCAGGGACTAGCGGGGGTATGGTATGAGCAGTTCTTC	CASSQGLAGVWYEQFF
TRBV5-1	-	-	TRBJ2-3	TGCGCCAGCAGCTTTGACAACCGATTCACAGATACGCAGTATTTT	CASSFDNRFTDTQYF
TRBV19	once	-	TRBJ1-6	TGTGCCAGTAGTATAACAGGCAACAATTCACCCCTCCACTTT	CASSITGNNSPLHF
TRBV4-3	-	-	TRBJ2-3	TGCGCCAGCAGCCAAGGGGGAGCGGCTGGAACAGATACGCAGTATTTT	CASSQGGAAGTDTQYF
TRBV3-1/TRBV3-2	once	-	TRBJ1-5	TGTGCCAGCAGCCAAGTGAGAAGAACGTGCAATCAGCCCCAGCATTTT	CASSQVRRTCNQPQHF
TRBV9	-	TRBD1	TRBJ1-5	TGTGCCAGCAGCGCCGGGACAGGGGGGGGACAGCCCCAGCATTTT	CASSAGTGGGQPQHF
TRBV18	-	-	TRBJ1-1	TGTGCCAGCTCACCACTAAGCACGGACACTGAAGCTTTCTTT	CASSPLSTDTEAFF
TRBV27	-	-	TRBJ1-6	TGTGCCAGCAGTCCCCAGGGCTCCTATAATTCACCCCTCCACTTT	CASSPQGSYNSPLHF
TRBV2	-	-	TRBJ1-2	TGTGCCAGCAGTGGGGACATCTCGCGAAATGTTCTCTATGGCTACACCTTC	CASSGDISRNVLYGYTF
TRBV6-6	-	-	TRBJ2-7	TGTGCCAGCAGTTGGAGGGAGTACGAGCAGTACTTC	CASSWREYEQYF
TRBV18	-	-	TRBJ1-2	TGTGCCAGCTCACCAGGCGGGGGAACTGGCTACACCTTC	CASSPGGGTGYTF
TRBV6-5	-	TRBD2	TRBJ2-5	TGTGCCAGCAATCGCGGGGGGGCAGGAGAGACCCAGTACTTC	CASNRGGAGETQYF